This TCR beta chain originates from a study of blood T cell repertoires in COVID-19. Germline CDR1 SGHRS, CDR2 YFSETQ. Trimming removed 5 bases at V and 2 bases at J, with 15 bases between. The length of the CDR3 is 15 residues. TCRdb keeps only in-frame clones here, not all; method: immunoSEQ multiplex PCR. The table shows roughly 260,000 clones, with around nine tenths occurring only once. The chain is built from TRBV5-1 and TRBJ2-3, with D possibly matching TRBD2 (6 bases). Material: peripheral blood. The sequence was obtained from a man aged 35-49 years who had recovered from COVID-19. The CDR3, as DNA: TGCGCCAGCAGTTTTTTAGCGGACCACACAGATACGCAGTATTTT. Its protein product is CASSFLADHTDTQYF.